This TCR beta chain was profiled in a study of human T cells and chemical hapten exposure. Study background: Weekly scalp doses of diphenylcyclopropenone were given to patients during the approximately 25-week study.

In the original analysis: TCR counts had a median of approximately 87,000 per sample and spanned roughly 20,000 to 750,000. TCRdb independently ran MiXCR on the RACE reads; one entry per CDR3 protein. TCRdb assigned the V and J calls; the authors' analysis was not used. Among 52,000 or so distinct CDR3 sequences listed, around 10% were seen once. Time point of the sample: pre-sensitization, week 0. Treatment meaning: therapeutic diphenylcyclopropenone sensitization with weekly scalp DPC. The template was total RNA from unfractionated whole blood. CDR3 length equals 15 residues. The germline V gene has CDR1 SGHRS and CDR2 YFSETQ. With V trimmed by 0 bases and J by 5 bases, 7 bases remained unmatched.

The TCR originated in a middle-aged man with alopecia areata. Some clones in this sample may be carry-over from other donors' samples. The rearrangement links TRBV5-1 to TRBJ2-5, with 7 bases matching TRBD1. Sequenced here: whole blood, sampled in connection with sensitization to the hapten diphenylcyclopropenone (DPC). Written as DNA, the CDR3 is TGCGCCAGCAGCTTGGAGGGGGCTGTGAGGGAGACCCAGTACTTC. Translating gives CASSLEGAVRETQYF.